The 27 T cell receptor beta chains presented below share a single source sample, sequenced in a study of blood T cell repertoires in COVID-19. The data were produced by immunoSEQ multiplex PCR, yet TCRdb's version contains in-frame clones alone and is incomplete. Among about 67,000 clones listed, 86% were seen once. Source material: peripheral blood. These receptors were obtained from a man in his fifties with active COVID-19.

This CDR3 is CASSSRTGGSDIQYF. The CDR3 nucleotides are TGTGCCAGCAGTTCCCGGACAGGGGGGTCGGACATTCAGTACTTC. The chain is built from TRBV28 and TRBJ2-4; TRBD1 agrees at 10 bases. With 4 bases clipped from V and 8 bases from J, the junction kept 8 bases outside the gene matches. The CDR3 loop spans 15 amino acids. The germline CDR1 and CDR2 sequences are MDHEN and SYDVKM.

The CDR3 nucleotides are TGTGCCAGCAGCGGAAGGACTAGCGGTTCATACGAGCAGTACTTC. Protein product: CASSGRTSGSYEQYF. V is TRBV5-5 and J is TRBJ2-7; 10 nucleotides match TRBD2. V shed 4 bases, J shed 4 bases, and the junction held 8 bases outside the gene matches. CDR1 and CDR2 (germline): SGHKS, YYEKEE (reference sequence). CDR3 size: 15 residues.

The chain carries TRBV27 and TRBJ2-7, with 7 positions matching TRBD1. The length of the CDR3 is 13 residues. V shed 6 bases and J 1 base; nucleotides not matched to a gene: 3. The V gene's germline CDR1 is MNHEY and CDR2 SMNVEV (reference sequence). CDR3 nucleotide sequence: TGTGCCAGCAGACGACAGGGTTCCTACGAGCAGTACTTC. Translated, it gives CASRRQGSYEQYF.

This chain links TRBV7-2 with TRBJ2-1, with D maybe TRBD2 (6 bases). Germline loops: CDR1 SGHTA, CDR2 FQGNSA. The CDR3 covers 18 residues. The V end was cut by 1 base, the J end by 3 bases, with 19 bases between. CDR3 in DNA: TGTGCCAGCAGCTTAGAAGTACGGGACTCCGCCTTCTACAATGAGCAGTTCTTC. Its protein is CASSLEVRDSAFYNEQFF.

The chain couples TRBV28 to TRBJ1-2; 10 nucleotides agree with TRBD1. CDR3 length: 13 amino acids. Trimming cost V 5 bases and J 5 bases; bases outside gene matches: 2. CDR1 and CDR2 from the germline V gene are MDHEN and SYDVKM. CDR3 protein: CASSGQGEYGYTF. The CDR3 DNA reads as TGTGCCAGCAGTGGACAGGGGGAATATGGCTACACCTTC.

The chain carries TRBV27 and TRBJ2-1, with D maybe TRBD2 (6 bases). V lost 4 bases and J lost 6, with 22 bases in between. The germline gives CDR1 MNHEY, CDR2 SMNVEV (reference sequence). The CDR3 length is 17 residues. CDR3 residues: CASSSLVRIVAVNEQFF. In DNA, the CDR3 is TGTGCCAGCAGTTCTTTGGTCAGGATAGTAGCGGTCAATGAGCAGTTCTTC.

The genes are TRBV6-6 and TRBJ2-3, with a possible D match to TRBD2 (5 bases). The V and J ends lost 6 bases and 3 bases respectively, with 16 bases between them. The germline CDR1 and CDR2 sequences are MNHNY and SVGAGI (reference sequence). This CDR3 is built from 15 residues. This chain's CDR3 is CASSLGGRGTDTQYF. CDR3 nucleotides: TGTGCCAGCAGCCTCGGTGGCCGAGGGACAGATACGCAGTATTTT.

The V and J genes are TRBV2 and TRBJ2-5, with D perhaps TRBD2 (5 bases). CDR1 SNHLY and CDR2 FYNNEI come from the germline V gene. The V end was cut by 5 bases, the J end by 1 base, with 11 bases between. This CDR3 has 14 residues. CDR3 sequence: CASSPDLVQETQYF. CDR3 nucleotide sequence: TGTGCCAGCAGTCCGGACTTGGTCCAAGAGACCCAGTACTTC. Supplemented by reference TRBV2 and TRBJ2-5, the full variable domain reads EPEVTQTPSHQVTQMGQEVILRCVPISNHLYFYWYRQILGQKVEFLVSFYNNEISEKSEIFDDQFSVERPDGSNFTLKIRSTKLEDSAMYFCASSPDLVQETQYFGPGTRLLVL.

V usage is TRBV10-3 and J usage is TRBJ1-2, with D unclear. CDR3 length: 16 residues. V was clipped by 0 bases and J by 0 bases, with 11 bases between them. Per the germline V gene, CDR1 is ENHRY and CDR2 is SYGVKD. This CDR3 is CAISESLTEANYGYTF. CDR3 nucleotides: TGTGCCATCAGTGAGTCCCTGACGGAGGCTAACTATGGCTACACCTTC.

The V gene is TRBV18, the J gene TRBJ2-7, with TRBD2 matching over 7 bases. This CDR3 comprises 14 residues. The V and J ends lost 3 bases and 6 bases, in that order; junction bases with no gene match: 8. Germline loops: CDR1 KGHSH, CDR2 LQKENI. The CDR3: CASSPMRERSEQYF. CDR3 bases: TGTGCCAGCTCACCGATGCGGGAGCGGAGCGAGCAGTACTTC.

This sequence joins TRBV7-2 and TRBJ2-1, with D perhaps matching TRBD2 (5 bases). CDR1 is SGHTA and CDR2 is FQGNSA in the germline V gene. V dropped 0 bases and J dropped 5 bases, with 11 bases sitting between them. The CDR3 is 15 residues long. The CDR3 nucleotides read TGTGCCAGCAGCTTAGCCCTGGGGAGACACAATGAGCAGTTCTTC. Protein sequence: CASSLALGRHNEQFF.

The chain recombines TRBV5-8 with TRBJ1-4; TRBD1 agrees at 7 bases. With V trimmed by 0 bases and J by 7 bases, 6 bases remained unmatched. This CDR3 comprises 15 residues. Germline V gene lookup returns CDR1 SGHTS and CDR2 YDEGEE. In DNA, the CDR3 is TGTGCCAGCAGCTTGGAAGGGGGCAGGAGTGAAAAACTGTTTTTT. Translating gives CASSLEGGRSEKLFF.

V gene TRBV7-2 combines with J gene TRBJ1-4, with TRBD1 as a possible D gene (5 bases). This CDR3 region has 13 residues. CDR1 SGHTA and CDR2 FQGNSA come from the germline V gene. The V and J ends lost 5 bases and 7 bases respectively, with 11 bases between them. The CDR3 DNA follows: TGTGCCAGCAGCGTTTTAAGGGGTGAAAAACTGTTTTTT. Its translation: CASSVLRGEKLFF.

The chain recombines TRBV12-3 or TRBV12-4 with TRBJ2-2; TRBD2 matches 9 bases. This CDR3 region has 12 residues. J lost 6 bases, V lost 11 bases, and 4 bases had no gene match. The CDR3 here is CASERGAGELFF. CDR3 bases: TGTGCCTCCGAGCGGGGGGCCGGGGAGCTGTTTTTT.

The V call is TRBV12-3 or TRBV12-4, the J call TRBJ1-2, with D possibly being TRBD1 (5 bases). Between the trimmed V and J ends, which lost 6 bases and 4 bases, there was a span of 12 bases. The CDR3 spans 13 residues. The CDR3 DNA sequence: TGTGCCAGCAGCCCGTTTGGGGCCTATGGCTACACCTTC. The encoded protein is CASSPFGAYGYTF.

The chain carries TRBV29-1 and TRBJ2-1; TRBD1 is a possible D gene (6 bases). Per germline, CDR1 SQVTM and CDR2 ANQGSEA. V dropped 7 bases and J dropped 6 bases, with 13 bases sitting between them. The CDR3 is 12 amino acids. The CDR3 DNA follows: TGCAGCGGGGACATAGGGGGCAATGAGCAGTTCTTC. This sequence encodes CSGDIGGNEQFF.

The CDR3 reads CSVEAVSGNTIYF. CDR3 sequence (DNA): TGCAGCGTTGAAGCGGTCTCTGGAAACACCATATATTTT. The chain couples TRBV29-1 to TRBJ1-3; D gene ambiguous. Germline CDR1 SQVTM, CDR2 ANQGSEA. V dropped 1 base and J dropped 0 bases, with 4 bases sitting between them. The CDR3 spans 13 residues.

This chain links TRBV20-1 with TRBJ2-3; 9 nucleotides agree with TRBD1. J gave up 1 base and V 3 bases, and 5 bases lay outside the gene matches. Germline V lookup: CDR1 DFQATT, CDR2 SNEGSKA (reference sequence). This CDR3 region has 15 residues. CDR3 protein: CSASVQGAGTDTQYF. The CDR3 bases are TGCAGTGCTAGTGTACAGGGGGCAGGCACAGATACGCAGTATTTT.

The V and J genes are TRBV5-1 and TRBJ1-1, with unresolved D. Germline V gene sequence: CDR1 SGHRS, CDR2 YFSETQ. This CDR3 contains 12 residues. V was cut by 4 bases and J by 5 bases, with 9 bases left in between. The CDR3 here is CASSTYGTEAFF. CDR3 nucleotides: TGCGCCAGCAGCACCTACGGGACTGAAGCTTTCTTT.

For the CDR3, the DNA is TGTGCCAGCAGTTTAACAGGGGGAGGGTATGAGACCCAGTACTTC. Translated, it gives CASSLTGGGYETQYF. The chain recombines TRBV6-6 with TRBJ2-5; D perhaps matches TRBD1 (8 bases). Germline-derived CDR1 and CDR2 are MNHNY and SVGAGI (reference sequence). V lost 4 bases to trimming and J lost 5 bases, with 17 bases between them. The CDR3 is made up of 15 amino acids.

For the CDR3, the DNA is TGTGCCAGCAGTTTATGGGAGTCTCCCTACAATGAGCAGTTCTTC. It is translated as CASSLWESPYNEQFF. The chain employs TRBV28 and TRBJ2-1, with D uncertain. The V and J ends lost 0 bases and 2 bases respectively, with 8 bases between them. There are 15 residues in the CDR3. Germline V gene data show CDR1 as MDHEN and CDR2 as SYDVKM.

The gene calls are TRBV28 and TRBJ2-7, with 7 bases identical to TRBD1. The length of the CDR3 is 15 residues. J lost 2 bases, V lost 4 bases, and 8 bases had no gene match. Germline-derived CDR1 and CDR2 are MDHEN and SYDVKM. CDR3 protein: CASSSAGTATYEQYF. Written as DNA, the CDR3 is TGTGCCAGCAGTTCTGCCGGGACAGCGACCTACGAGCAGTACTTC.

The chain combines TRBV28 with TRBJ2-7; D possibly corresponds to TRBD2 (5 bases). The CDR3 is made up of 14 amino acids. Trimming left V 6 bases short and J 3 bases short, with 15 bases between. Per germline, CDR1 MDHEN and CDR2 SYDVKM. CDR3 coding DNA: TGTGCCAGCAGCCCCGGAGGCAAACACTACGAGCAGTACTTC. Translating it yields CASSPGGKHYEQYF.

This clone was observed a few times. The rearrangement uses TRBV2 and TRBJ1-1; D unclear. The V end was cut by 6 bases, the J end by 1 base, with 12 bases between. Germline lookup yields CDR1 SNHLY and CDR2 FYNNEI. The CDR3 runs to 14 residues. The CDR3 nucleotides read TGTGCCAGCAGGCCAGAGGCGCGGAACACTGAAGCTTTCTTT. Translating it yields CASRPEARNTEAFF.

This clone came up a few times. The chain joins TRBV29-1 to TRBJ1-2; 9 nucleotides agree with TRBD1. The CDR3 is 13 residues long. Germline lookup yields CDR1 SQVTM and CDR2 ANQGSEA. V trimming: 4 bases; J trimming: 3 bases; junction bases outside the gene matches: 3. This CDR3 is CSVGDREDYGYTF. The CDR3 coding sequence is TGCAGCGTTGGGGACAGGGAAGACTATGGCTACACCTTC. Supplemented by reference TRBV29-1 and TRBJ1-2, the full variable domain reads SAVISQKPSRDICQRGTSLTIQCQVDSQVTMMFWYRQQPGQSLTLIATANQGSEATYESGFVIDKFPISRPNLTFSTLTVSNMSPEDSSIYLCSVGDREDYGYTFGSGTRLTVV.

The chain has TRBV18 and TRBJ1-3; 8 bases map to TRBD1. In germline, CDR1 is KGHSH, CDR2 LQKENI. This CDR3 has 16 residues. V was clipped by 3 bases and J by 3 bases; unmatched bases: 7. DNA for the CDR3: TGTGCCAGCTCACCCACCCGGACAGGGTTTGGAAACACCATATATTTT. It yields the protein CASSPTRTGFGNTIYF.

This chain uses TRBV7-2 with TRBJ1-1; 7 positions match TRBD1. Unmatched junction bases numbered 2, after V lost 0 bases and J lost 4 bases. The CDR3 has 14 residues. CDR1 and CDR2 (germline): SGHTA, FQGNSA. The CDR3 loop reads CASSLAGGATEAFF. CDR3 bases: TGTGCCAGCAGCTTAGCAGGGGGCGCCACTGAAGCTTTCTTT.